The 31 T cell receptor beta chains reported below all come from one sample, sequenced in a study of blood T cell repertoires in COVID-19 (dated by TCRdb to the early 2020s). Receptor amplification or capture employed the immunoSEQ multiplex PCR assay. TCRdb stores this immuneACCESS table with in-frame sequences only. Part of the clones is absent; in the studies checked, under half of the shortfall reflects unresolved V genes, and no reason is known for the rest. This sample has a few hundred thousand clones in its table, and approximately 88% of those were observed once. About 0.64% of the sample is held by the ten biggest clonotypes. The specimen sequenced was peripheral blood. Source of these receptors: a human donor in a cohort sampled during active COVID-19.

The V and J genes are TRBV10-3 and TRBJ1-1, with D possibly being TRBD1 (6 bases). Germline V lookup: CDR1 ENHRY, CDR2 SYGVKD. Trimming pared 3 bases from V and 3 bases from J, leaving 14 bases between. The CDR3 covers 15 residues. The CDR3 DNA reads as TGTGCCATCAGTGATTGGGCAGGGGCTGACACTGAAGCTTTCTTT. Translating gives CAISDWAGADTEAFF.

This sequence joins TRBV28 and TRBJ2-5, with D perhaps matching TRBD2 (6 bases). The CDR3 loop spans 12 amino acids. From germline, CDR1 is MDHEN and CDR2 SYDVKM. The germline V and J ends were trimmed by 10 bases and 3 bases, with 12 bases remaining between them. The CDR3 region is CAISGLKETQYF. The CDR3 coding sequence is TGTGCCATCAGCGGACTAAAAGAGACCCAGTACTTC.

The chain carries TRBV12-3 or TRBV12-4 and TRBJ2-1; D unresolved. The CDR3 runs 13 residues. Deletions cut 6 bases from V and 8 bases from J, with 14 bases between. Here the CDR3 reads CASRTAPRYEQFF. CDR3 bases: TGTGCCAGCAGAACCGCCCCCCGGTATGAGCAGTTCTTC.

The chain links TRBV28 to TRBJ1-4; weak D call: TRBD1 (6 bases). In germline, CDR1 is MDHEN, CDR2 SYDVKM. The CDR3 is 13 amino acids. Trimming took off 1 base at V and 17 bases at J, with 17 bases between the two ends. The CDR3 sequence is CASSLSEDRQRFF. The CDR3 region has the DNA TGTGCCAGCAGTTTATCTGAGGACAGACAAAGATTTTTT.

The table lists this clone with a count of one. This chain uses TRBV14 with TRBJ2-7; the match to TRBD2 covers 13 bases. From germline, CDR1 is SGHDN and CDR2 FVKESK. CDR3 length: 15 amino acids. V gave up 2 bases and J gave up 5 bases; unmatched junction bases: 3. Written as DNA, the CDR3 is TGTGCCAGCAGCCAAAATGGACTAGCGGGGGACGAGCAGTACTTC. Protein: CASSQNGLAGDEQYF.

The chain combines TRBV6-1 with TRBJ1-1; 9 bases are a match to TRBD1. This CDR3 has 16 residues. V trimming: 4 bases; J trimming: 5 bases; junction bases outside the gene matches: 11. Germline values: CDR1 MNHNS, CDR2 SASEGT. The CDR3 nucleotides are TGTGCCAGCAGTGGCCCCAGACAGGGGGGAGGGACTGAAGCTTTCTTT. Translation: CASSGPRQGGGTEAFF.

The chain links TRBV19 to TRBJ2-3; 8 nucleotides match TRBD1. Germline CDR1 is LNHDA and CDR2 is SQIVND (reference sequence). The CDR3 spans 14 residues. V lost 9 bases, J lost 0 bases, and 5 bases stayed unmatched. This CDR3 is CASNRDRSTDTQYF. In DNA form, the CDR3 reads TGTGCCAGCAACCGGGACAGGAGCACAGATACGCAGTATTTT.

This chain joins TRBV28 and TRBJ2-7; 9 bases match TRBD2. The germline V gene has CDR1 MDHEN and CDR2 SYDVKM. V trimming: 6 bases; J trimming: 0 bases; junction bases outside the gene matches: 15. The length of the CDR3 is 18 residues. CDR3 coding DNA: TGTGCCAGCAGGCCCGCCGGGTCCCTAGCGGGACACTCCTACGAGCAGTACTTC. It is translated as CASRPAGSLAGHSYEQYF. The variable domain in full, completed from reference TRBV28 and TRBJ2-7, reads DVKVTQSSRYLVKRTGEKVFLECVQDMDHENMFWYRQDPGLGLRLIYFSYDVKMKEKGDIPEGYSVSREKKERFSLILESASTNQTSMYLCASRPAGSLAGHSYEQYFGPGTRLTVT.

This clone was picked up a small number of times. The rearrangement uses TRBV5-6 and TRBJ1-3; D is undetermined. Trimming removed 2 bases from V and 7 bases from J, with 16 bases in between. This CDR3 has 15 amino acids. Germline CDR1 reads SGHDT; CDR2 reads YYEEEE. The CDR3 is CASSLGLERWNTIYF. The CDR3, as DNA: TGTGCCAGCAGCTTAGGACTCGAGAGATGGAACACCATATATTTT.

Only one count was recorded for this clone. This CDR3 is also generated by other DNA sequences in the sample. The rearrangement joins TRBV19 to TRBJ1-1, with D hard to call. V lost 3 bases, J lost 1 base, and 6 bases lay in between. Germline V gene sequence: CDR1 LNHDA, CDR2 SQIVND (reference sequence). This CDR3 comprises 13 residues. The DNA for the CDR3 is TGTGCCAGTAGTATTAGTGGGAACACTGAAGCTTTCTTT. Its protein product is CASSISGNTEAFF.

CDR3 bases: TGCGCCAGCAGCATAGACGACAGGATCGAAGCTTTCTTT. It encodes CASSIDDRIEAFF. This chain joins TRBV5-1 and TRBJ1-1; a possible D gene is TRBD1 (6 bases). CDR1 is SGHRS and CDR2 is YFSETQ in the germline V gene. The V and J ends lost 4 bases and 8 bases respectively, with 15 bases between them. This CDR3 is built from 13 residues.

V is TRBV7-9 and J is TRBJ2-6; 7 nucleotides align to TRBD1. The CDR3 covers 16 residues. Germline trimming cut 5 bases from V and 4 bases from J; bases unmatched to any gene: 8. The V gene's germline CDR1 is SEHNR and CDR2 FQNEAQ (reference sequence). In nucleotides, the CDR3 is TGTGCCAGCAGCCGGGACAGAGGGTCCGGGGCCAACGTCCTGACTTTC. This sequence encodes CASSRDRGSGANVLTF.

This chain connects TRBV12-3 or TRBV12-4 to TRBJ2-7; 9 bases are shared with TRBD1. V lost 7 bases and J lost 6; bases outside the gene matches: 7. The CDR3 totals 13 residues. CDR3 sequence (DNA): TGTGCCAGCACCTGGACAGGGGACGGCGAGCAGTACTTC. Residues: CASTWTGDGEQYF.

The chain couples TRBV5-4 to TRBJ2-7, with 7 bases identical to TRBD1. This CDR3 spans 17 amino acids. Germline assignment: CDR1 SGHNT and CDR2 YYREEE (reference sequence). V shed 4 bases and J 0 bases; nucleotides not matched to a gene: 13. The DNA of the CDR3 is TGTGCCAGCAGCGGTTTCCGGGACAGCCGGGCCTCCTACGAGCAGTACTTC. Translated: CASSGFRDSRASYEQYF.

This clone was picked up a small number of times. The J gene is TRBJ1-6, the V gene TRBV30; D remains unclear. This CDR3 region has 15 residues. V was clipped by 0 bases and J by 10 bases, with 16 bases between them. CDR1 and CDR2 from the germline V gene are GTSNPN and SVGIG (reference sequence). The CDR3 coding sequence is TGTGCCTGGAGTGTAAGCCCATCGGTGGGCTCACCCCTCCACTTT. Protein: CAWSVSPSVGSPLHF.

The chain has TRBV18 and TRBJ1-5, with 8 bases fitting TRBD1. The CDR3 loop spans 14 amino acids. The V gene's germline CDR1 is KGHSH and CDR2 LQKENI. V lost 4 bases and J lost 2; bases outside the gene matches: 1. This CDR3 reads CASSLGQGNQPQHF. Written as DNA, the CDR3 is TGTGCCAGCTCACTGGGACAGGGCAATCAGCCCCAGCATTTT.

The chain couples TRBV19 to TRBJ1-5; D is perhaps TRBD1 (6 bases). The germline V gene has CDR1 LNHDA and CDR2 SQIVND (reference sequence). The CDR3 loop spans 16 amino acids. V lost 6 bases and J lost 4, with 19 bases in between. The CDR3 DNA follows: TGTGCCAGTAGCCCATTACTAGAGGACAGAAATCAGCCCCAGCATTTT. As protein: CASSPLLEDRNQPQHF. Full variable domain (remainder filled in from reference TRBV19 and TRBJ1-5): DGGITQSPKYLFRKEGQNVTLSCEQNLNHDAMYWYRQDPGQGLRLIYYSQIVNDFQKGDIAEGYSVSREKKESFPLTVTSAQKNPTAFYLCASSPLLEDRNQPQHFGDGTRLSIL.

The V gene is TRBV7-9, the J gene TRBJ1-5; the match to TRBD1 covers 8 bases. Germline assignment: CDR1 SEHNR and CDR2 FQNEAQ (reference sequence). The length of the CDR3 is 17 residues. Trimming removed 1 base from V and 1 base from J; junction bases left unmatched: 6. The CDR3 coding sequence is TGTGCCAGCAGCTTAGGCAGGGGGCGAGGGAGCAATCAGCCCCAGCATTTT. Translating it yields CASSLGRGRGSNQPQHF. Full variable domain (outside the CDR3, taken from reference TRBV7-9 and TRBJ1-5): DTGVSQNPRHKITKRGQNVTFRCDPISEHNRLYWYRQTLGQGPEFLTYFQNEAQLEKSRLLSDRFSAERPKGSFSTLEIQRTEQGDSAMYLCASSLGRGRGSNQPQHFGDGTRLSIL.

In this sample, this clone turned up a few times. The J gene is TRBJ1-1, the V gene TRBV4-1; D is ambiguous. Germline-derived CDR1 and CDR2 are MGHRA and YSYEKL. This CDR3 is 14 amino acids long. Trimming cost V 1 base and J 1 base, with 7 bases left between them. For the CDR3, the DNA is TGCGCCAGCAGCCAAGGGGCTGGGAACACTGAAGCTTTCTTT. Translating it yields CASSQGAGNTEAFF.

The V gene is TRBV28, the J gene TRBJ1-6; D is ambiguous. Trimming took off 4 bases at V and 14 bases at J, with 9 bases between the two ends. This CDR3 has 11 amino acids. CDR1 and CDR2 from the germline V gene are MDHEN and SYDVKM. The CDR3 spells CASSSNQALHF. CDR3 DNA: TGTGCCAGCAGTTCGAATCAGGCCCTCCACTTT.

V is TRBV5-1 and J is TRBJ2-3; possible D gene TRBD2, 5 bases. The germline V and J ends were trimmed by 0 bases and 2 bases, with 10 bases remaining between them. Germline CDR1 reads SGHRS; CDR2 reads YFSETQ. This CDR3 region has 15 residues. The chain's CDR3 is CASSLVEGSTDTQYF. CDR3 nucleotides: TGCGCCAGCAGCTTGGTAGAGGGATCCACAGATACGCAGTATTTT.

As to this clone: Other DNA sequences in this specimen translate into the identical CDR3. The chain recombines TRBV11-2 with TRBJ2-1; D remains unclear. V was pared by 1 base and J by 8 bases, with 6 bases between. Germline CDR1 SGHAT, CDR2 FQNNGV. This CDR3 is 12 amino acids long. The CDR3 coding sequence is TGTGCCAGCAGCTTAGTCAGGTATGAGCAGTTCTTC. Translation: CASSLVRYEQFF. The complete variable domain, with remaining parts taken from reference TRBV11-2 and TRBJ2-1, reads EAGVAQSPRYKIIEKRQSVAFWCNPISGHATLYWYQQILGQGPKLLIQFQNNGVVDDSQLPKDRFSAERLKGVDSTLKIQPAKLEDSAVYLCASSLVRYEQFFGPGTRLTVL.

CDR3 nucleotides: TGTGCCAGCAGCTCCCAACTAGGCGGGAGCTCCTACAATGAGCAGTTCTTC. Its translation is CASSSQLGGSSYNEQFF. The genes are TRBV9 and TRBJ2-1; 7 bases agree with TRBD2. In germline, CDR1 is SGDLS, CDR2 YYNGEE. The J segment lost 0 bases and the V segment lost 4 bases, leaving 10 bases of the junction unmatched. The CDR3 runs to 17 residues.

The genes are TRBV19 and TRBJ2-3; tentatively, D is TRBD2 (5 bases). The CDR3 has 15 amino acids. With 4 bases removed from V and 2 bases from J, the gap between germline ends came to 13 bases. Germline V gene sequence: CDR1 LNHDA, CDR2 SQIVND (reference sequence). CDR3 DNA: TGTGCCAGTAGTACCCCCCGGGAACTCACAGATACGCAGTATTTT. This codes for CASSTPRELTDTQYF.

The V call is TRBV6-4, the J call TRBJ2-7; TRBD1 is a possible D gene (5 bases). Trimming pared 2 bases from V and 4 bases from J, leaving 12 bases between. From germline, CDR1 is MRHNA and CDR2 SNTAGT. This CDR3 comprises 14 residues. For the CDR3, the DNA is TGTGCCAGCAGTGACCCCAGGGCCGGATACGAGCAGTACTTC. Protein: CASSDPRAGYEQYF.

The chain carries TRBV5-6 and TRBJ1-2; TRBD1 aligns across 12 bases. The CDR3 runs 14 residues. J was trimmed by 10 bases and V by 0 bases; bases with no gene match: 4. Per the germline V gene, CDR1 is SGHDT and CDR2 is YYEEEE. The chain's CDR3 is CASSLVGTGGAYTF. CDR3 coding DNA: TGTGCCAGCAGCTTGGTCGGGACAGGGGGCGCCTACACCTTC.

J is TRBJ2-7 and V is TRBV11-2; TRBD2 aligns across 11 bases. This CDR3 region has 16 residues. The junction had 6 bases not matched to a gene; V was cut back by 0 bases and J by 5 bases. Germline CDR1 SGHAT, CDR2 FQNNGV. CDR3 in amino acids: CASSLDGSSGGNEQYF. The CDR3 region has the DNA TGTGCCAGCAGCTTAGATGGGTCTAGCGGGGGGAACGAGCAGTACTTC.

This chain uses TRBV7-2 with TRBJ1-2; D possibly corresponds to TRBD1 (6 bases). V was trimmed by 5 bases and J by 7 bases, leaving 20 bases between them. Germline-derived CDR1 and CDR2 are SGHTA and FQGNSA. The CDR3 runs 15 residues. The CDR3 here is CASSTMTGAGGGYTF. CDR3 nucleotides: TGTGCCAGCAGCACCATGACAGGCGCCGGAGGTGGCTACACCTTC.

CDR3 loop: CAWSADRDEQYF. CDR3 sequence (DNA): TGTGCCTGGAGTGCGGACAGAGACGAGCAGTACTTC. This chain links TRBV30 with TRBJ2-7; tentatively, D is TRBD1 (6 bases). The CDR3 sequence is 12 residues long. Trimming pared 1 base from V and 5 bases from J, leaving 9 bases between. The germline V gene encodes CDR1 GTSNPN and CDR2 SVGIG (reference sequence). The whole variable domain, filled in from reference TRBV30 and TRBJ2-7, reads SQTIHQWPATLVQPVGSPLSLECTVEGTSNPNLYWYRQAAGRGLQLLFYSVGIGQISSEVPQNLSASRPQDRQFILSSKKLLLSDSGFYLCAWSADRDEQYFGPGTRLTVT.

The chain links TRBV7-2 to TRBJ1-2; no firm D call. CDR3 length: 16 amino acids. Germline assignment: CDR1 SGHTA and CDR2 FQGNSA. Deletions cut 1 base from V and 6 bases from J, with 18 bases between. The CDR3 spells CASSLDSQYRGDGYTF. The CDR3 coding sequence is TGTGCCAGCAGCTTAGACTCTCAATATAGAGGAGATGGCTACACCTTC.

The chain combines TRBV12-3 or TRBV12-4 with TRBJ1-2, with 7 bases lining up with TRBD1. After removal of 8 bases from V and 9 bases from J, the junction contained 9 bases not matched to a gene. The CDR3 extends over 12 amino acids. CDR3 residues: CASFNPRGSYTF. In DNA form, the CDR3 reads TGTGCCAGCTTTAACCCCAGGGGGAGCTACACCTTC.